The sequence of this T cell receptor (beta chain) was determined in a study of cytomegalovirus exposure and HLA in healthy donors. Study-wide results and limits: On later analysis, the bulk of CMV-associated TCR beta chains appeared to be HLA-restricted.

CDR3 size: 15 residues. V gave up 6 bases and J gave up 0 bases, with 15 bases separating them. Per the germline V gene, CDR1 is SGHRS and CDR2 is YFSETQ. Comment on this clone: As yet, its antigen is unknown.

Primers: 60 Vbeta forward and 13 Jbeta reverse. Clones were sequenced by immunoSEQ multiplex PCR, and TCRdb holds only the in-frame ones, with some missing. The sample holds about 170,000 clones, 75% to 85% seen once. V is TRBV5-1 and J is TRBJ1-1; no firm D call. This TCR derives from a woman aged 18-30 years in good health and CMV-seronegative. Sequenced input: PBMCs. The CDR3 DNA reads as TGCGCCAGCACCCCCTTCGGGTTCGTGAACACTGAAGCTTTCTTT. Translation gives CASTPFGFVNTEAFF. The full variable domain, rest sourced from reference TRBV5-1 and TRBJ1-1, is KAGVTQTPRYLIKTRGQQVTLSCSPISGHRSVSWYQQTPGQGLQFLFEYFSETQRNKGNFPGRFSGRQFSNSRSEMNVSTLELGDSALYLCASTPFGFVNTEAFFGQGTRLTVV.